This T cell receptor (beta chain) was sequenced during a study of T cells in tuberculosis. For the study at large: PBMC were archived before or within 7 days of starting treatment. Study conclusions and caveats: The TCR-beta difference was not significant; alpha differences partly reflected length. Active tuberculosis TCR-alpha repertoires lay closer to GMM-specific TCRs than IGRA-negative controls, suggesting clonal expansion.

Here immunoSEQ multiplex PCR was the method, and the copy in TCRdb shows in-frame clones only, minus some. The table lists about 33,000 clones, roughly nine tenths of them singletons. Sample time point: new active TB diagnosis, blood taken before or within 7 days of starting treatment. HIV-seronegative South African adults aged 18 years or older had newly diagnosed active tuberculosis. The CDR3 has 13 amino acids. Trimming shortened V by 8 bases and J by 0 bases, and 10 bases separated the two germline ends. CDR1 and CDR2 from the germline V gene are SGHTA and FQGNSA. About this clone: Its specificity is unknown.

The chain recombines TRBV7-2 with TRBJ1-1, with no clear D. This receptor was obtained from an adult with tuberculosis. The source material was PBMCs, sampled at tuberculosis diagnosis. CDR3 loop: CASGREVNTEAFF. In nucleotides, the CDR3 is TGTGCCAGCGGGAGGGAAGTGAACACTGAAGCTTTCTTT.